This T cell receptor beta chain was identified in a study of immune evolution from preneoplasia to lung adenocarcinoma. Clones were read by immunoSEQ multiplex PCR, and TCRdb kept only the in-frame ones, dropping some. The data contain tens of thousands of clones, 65% to 80% of them seen just once; the ten biggest clones take up approximately 4.6%. Resections took place in Japan or China from about 2014 to 2017. The sample comprised FFPE invasive lung adenocarcinoma tissue. The clonotype originates from a person in their 60s with lung adenocarcinoma.

The CDR3 sequence is CAWSKSGAGNTIYF. Here the CDR3 DNA reads TGTGCCTGGAGTAAAAGTGGCGCTGGAAACACCATATATTTT. This chain links TRBV30 with TRBJ1-3; D is unclear. The CDR3 extends over 14 amino acids. Per the germline V gene, CDR1 is GTSNPN and CDR2 is SVGIG (reference sequence). Trimming pared 2 bases from V and 2 bases from J, leaving 10 bases between.